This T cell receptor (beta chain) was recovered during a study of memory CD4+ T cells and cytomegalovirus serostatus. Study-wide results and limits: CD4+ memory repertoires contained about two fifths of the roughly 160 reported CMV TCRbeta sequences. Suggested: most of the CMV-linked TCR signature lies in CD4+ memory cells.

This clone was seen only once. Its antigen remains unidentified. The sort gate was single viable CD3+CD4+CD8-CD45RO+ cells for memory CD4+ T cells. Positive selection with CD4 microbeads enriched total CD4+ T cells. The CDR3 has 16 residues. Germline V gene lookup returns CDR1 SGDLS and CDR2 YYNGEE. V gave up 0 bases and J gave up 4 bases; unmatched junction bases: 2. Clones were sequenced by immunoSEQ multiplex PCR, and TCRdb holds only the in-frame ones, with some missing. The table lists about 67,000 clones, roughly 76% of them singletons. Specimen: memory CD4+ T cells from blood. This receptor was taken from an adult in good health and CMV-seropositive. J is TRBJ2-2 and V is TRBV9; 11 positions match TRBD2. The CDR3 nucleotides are TGTGCCAGCAGCGTAGGACTAGCGGGGCTCACCGGGGAGCTGTTTTTT. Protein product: CASSVGLAGLTGELFF. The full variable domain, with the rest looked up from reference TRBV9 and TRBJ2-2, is DSGVTQTPKHLITATGQRVTLRCSPRSGDLSVYWYQQSLDQGLQFLIQYYNGEERAKGNILERFSAQQFPDLHSELNLSSLELGDSALYFCASSVGLAGLTGELFFGEGSRLTVL.